The 14 T cell receptor beta chains given below trace back to one sample, sequenced in a study of technical replicates of blood from several donors. Data came from immunoSEQ multiplex PCR; TCRdb stores just in-frame clones and leaves some out. Found here are about 79,000 clones, around 92% of them singletons; the top ten hold around 0.37%. Sample: T cells isolated from PBMCs. Receptor source: a human donor in good health. Some clones in this sample may be carry-over from other donors' samples.

The chain links TRBV7-2 to TRBJ2-5, with 7 bases matching TRBD1. Near its end, the DNA agrees better with TRBJ2-7, so the J call may be wrong. The CDR3 is made up of 14 amino acids. Germline CDR1 is SGHTA and CDR2 is FQGNSA. DNA of the CDR3: TGTGCCAGCAGCTTTGGACAGGCCTACTACGAGCAGTACTTC. Protein sequence: CASSFGQAYYEQYF.

J is TRBJ2-7 and V is TRBV6-5; TRBD1 matches at 7 bases. The CDR3 is 15 residues long. The V and J ends lost 2 bases and 2 bases, in that order; junction bases with no gene match: 6. Germline V lookup: CDR1 MNHEY, CDR2 SVGAGI. The DNA of the CDR3 is TGTGCCAGCAGTTACAGCGTGGGACAGACCTACGAGCAGTACTTC. It is translated as CASSYSVGQTYEQYF.

The chain couples TRBV29-1 to TRBJ1-1; 8 nucleotides line up with TRBD1. CDR3 size: 13 residues. Unmatched junction bases numbered 2, after V lost 5 bases and J lost 0 bases. CDR1 and CDR2 (germline): SQVTM, ANQGSEA. The CDR3 loop reads CSVMGQVNTEAFF. The CDR3 DNA reads TGCAGCGTTATGGGACAGGTGAACACTGAAGCTTTCTTT.

The J gene is TRBJ2-7, the V gene TRBV19; 9 bases align to TRBD1. Losses at the gene ends were 5 bases for V and 5 bases for J; bases not matched to a gene: 10. The CDR3 is 15 amino acids. Germline V gives CDR1 LNHDA, CDR2 SQIVND (reference sequence). CDR3: CASSATGTGFHEQYF. The CDR3 nucleotides are TGTGCCAGTAGTGCCACCGGGACAGGGTTCCACGAGCAGTACTTC.

V is TRBV27 and J is TRBJ1-1; D is unresolved. The V gene's germline CDR1 is MNHEY and CDR2 SMNVEV (reference sequence). The V and J ends lost 7 bases and 5 bases respectively, with 20 bases between them. The CDR3 loop spans 15 amino acids. DNA of the CDR3: TGTGCCAGCACCGACCCCGGGCAGGCGGGAACTGAAGCTTTCTTT. Encoded protein: CASTDPGQAGTEAFF.

This clone was recorded once. The chain is built from TRBV27 and TRBJ2-7; TRBD2 aligns across 8 bases. This CDR3 comprises 18 residues. Germline CDR1 reads MNHEY; CDR2 reads SMNVEV (reference sequence). V trimming: 2 bases; J trimming: 7 bases; junction bases outside the gene matches: 19. The CDR3 loop is CASSLNLGQAGVRREQYF. CDR3 bases: TGTGCCAGCAGTTTAAATCTAGGTCAAGCGGGAGTAAGGAGGGAGCAGTACTTC.

In nucleotides, the CDR3 is TGTGCCAGCAGCGACGACAAGGGGGGGGGTGGAAAACTGTTTTTT. Amino acid sequence: CASSDDKGGGGKLFF. V and J are TRBV11-3 and TRBJ1-4; TRBD1 might be the D (6 bases). V was cut by 5 bases and J by 10 bases, with 20 bases left in between. The CDR3 totals 15 residues. CDR1 and CDR2 from the germline V gene are SGHNT and YENEEA. The full variable domain, rest sourced from reference TRBV11-3 and TRBJ1-4, is EAGVVQSPRYKIIEKKQPVAFWCNPISGHNTLYWYLQNLGQGPELLIRYENEEAVDDSQLPKDRFSAERLKGVDSTLKIQPAELGDSAVYLCASSDDKGGGGKLFFGSGTQLSVL.

V is TRBV28 and J is TRBJ1-5; possibly TRBD1 for D (5 bases). This CDR3 has 14 residues. V was trimmed by 2 bases and J by 2 bases, leaving 7 bases between them. CDR1 and CDR2 (germline): MDHEN, SYDVKM. CDR3 amino acids: CASSLETGNQPQHF. CDR3 nucleotide sequence: TGTGCCAGCAGTTTAGAGACAGGCAATCAGCCCCAGCATTTT. The full variable domain, in which reference TRBV28 and TRBJ1-5 provide the parts outside the CDR3, is DVKVTQSSRYLVKRTGEKVFLECVQDMDHENMFWYRQDPGLGLRLIYFSYDVKMKEKGDIPEGYSVSREKKERFSLILESASTNQTSMYLCASSLETGNQPQHFGDGTRLSIL.

V and J are TRBV9 and TRBJ1-5, with D uncertain. V gave up 0 bases and J gave up 5 bases, with 6 bases separating them. From germline, CDR1 is SGDLS and CDR2 YYNGEE. The CDR3 runs 13 residues. CDR3 sequence reads: CASSVAIDQPQHF. CDR3 in DNA: TGTGCCAGCAGCGTAGCAATTGATCAGCCCCAGCATTTT.

Here the CDR3 reads CASSGTGGGWDEQYF. The CDR3 nucleotides are TGTGCCAGCAGCGGGACGGGGGGAGGGTGGGACGAGCAGTACTTC. The V and J genes are TRBV9 and TRBJ2-7; 7 bases are shared with TRBD2. In germline, CDR1 is SGDLS, CDR2 YYNGEE. The CDR3 is made up of 15 amino acids. J lost 5 bases, V lost 3 bases, and 11 bases had no gene match. Full variable domain (outside the CDR3, taken from reference TRBV9 and TRBJ2-7): DSGVTQTPKHLITATGQRVTLRCSPRSGDLSVYWYQQSLDQGLQFLIQYYNGEERAKGNILERFSAQQFPDLHSELNLSSLELGDSALYFCASSGTGGGWDEQYFGPGTRLTVT.

This clone came up once. The chain combines TRBV28 with TRBJ1-3, with TRBD1 matching 8 bases. Unmatched junction bases numbered 11, after V lost 4 bases and J lost 0 bases. The CDR3 is 18 amino acids. The germline gives CDR1 MDHEN, CDR2 SYDVKM. Here the CDR3 DNA reads TGTGCCAGCAGTTCATTCCCTCGGACAGGGAGCTCTGGAAACACCATATATTTT. Its translation is CASSSFPRTGSSGNTIYF. Filled out from reference TRBV28 and TRBJ1-3, the complete variable domain reads DVKVTQSSRYLVKRTGEKVFLECVQDMDHENMFWYRQDPGLGLRLIYFSYDVKMKEKGDIPEGYSVSREKKERFSLILESASTNQTSMYLCASSSFPRTGSSGNTIYFGEGSWLTVV.

The rearrangement links TRBV30 to TRBJ2-1; 15 nucleotides match TRBD2. The V gene end was trimmed by 3 bases and the J gene end by 6 bases; junction bases not matched to a gene: 6. The CDR3 totals 16 residues. Germline V CDR1 and CDR2: GTSNPN, SVGIG (reference sequence). In DNA, the CDR3 is TGTGCCTGGAGAATCTGGACTAGCGGGAGGGGCAATGAGCAGTTCTTC. Protein: CAWRIWTSGRGNEQFF.

The J gene is TRBJ2-4, the V gene TRBV6-4, with no clear D. V lost 3 bases and J lost 6, with 6 bases in between. Germline V CDR1 and CDR2: MRHNA, SNTAGT. The CDR3 contains 12 residues. CDR3 bases: TGTGCCAGCAGTGAACAGCTAAACATTCAGTACTTC. Residues: CASSEQLNIQYF.

The chain has TRBV28 and TRBJ1-3; tentatively, D is TRBD1 (5 bases). This CDR3 has 15 residues. Per the germline V gene, CDR1 is MDHEN and CDR2 is SYDVKM. The germline V and J ends were trimmed by 5 bases and 2 bases, with 13 bases remaining between them. The CDR3 DNA reads TGTGCCAGCAGTGTCGGGGGGGAAGCTGGAAACACCATATATTTT. This translates into CASSVGGEAGNTIYF.